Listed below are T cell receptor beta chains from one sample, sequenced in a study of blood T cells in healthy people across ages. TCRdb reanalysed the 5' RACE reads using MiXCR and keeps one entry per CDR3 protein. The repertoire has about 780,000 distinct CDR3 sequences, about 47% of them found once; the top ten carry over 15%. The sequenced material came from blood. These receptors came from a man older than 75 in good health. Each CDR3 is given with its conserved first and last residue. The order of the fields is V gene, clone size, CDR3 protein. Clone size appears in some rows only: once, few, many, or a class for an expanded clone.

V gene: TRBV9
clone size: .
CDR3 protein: CASSPLTSGAEQYF

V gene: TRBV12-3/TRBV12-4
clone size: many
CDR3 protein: CASSRTSGSWETQYF

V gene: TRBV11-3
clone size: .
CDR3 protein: CASSSGRAGGDEQFF

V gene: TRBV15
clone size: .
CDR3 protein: CATSRDRSGTTNTGELFF

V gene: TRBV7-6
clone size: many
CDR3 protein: CASSPQQGTEAFF

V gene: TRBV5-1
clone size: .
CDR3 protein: CASSQQQGTDTQYF

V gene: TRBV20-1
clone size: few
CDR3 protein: CSARDGRESYNEQFF

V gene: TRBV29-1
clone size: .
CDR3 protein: CSVEVGRANNKQFF

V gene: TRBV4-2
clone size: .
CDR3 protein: CAGSQDLREEQYF

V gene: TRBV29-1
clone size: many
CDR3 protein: CSVETAGGGGNEQFF

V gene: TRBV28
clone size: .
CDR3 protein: CASSPRLALTNEQFF

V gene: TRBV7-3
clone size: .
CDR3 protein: CASSSRGTSQETQYF

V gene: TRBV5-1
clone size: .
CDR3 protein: CASSLAWTDTQYF

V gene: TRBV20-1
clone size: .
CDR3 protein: CSASGQPGSSPLHF

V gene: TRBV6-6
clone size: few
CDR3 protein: CASSSLADLAKNIQYF

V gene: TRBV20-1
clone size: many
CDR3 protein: CSASQGLSSYEQYF

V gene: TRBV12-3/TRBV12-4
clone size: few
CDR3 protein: CASRRTGIKGTQYF

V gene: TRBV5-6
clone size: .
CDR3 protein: CASRDYIVTDQRGYTF

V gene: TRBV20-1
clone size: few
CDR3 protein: CSARAVSGEKLFF

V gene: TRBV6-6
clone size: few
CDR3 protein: CASSGLAGGLYEQYF

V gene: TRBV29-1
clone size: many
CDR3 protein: CSVRGVYLSGGPNDVLTF

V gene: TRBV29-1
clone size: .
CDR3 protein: CGVVTGSYNEQFF

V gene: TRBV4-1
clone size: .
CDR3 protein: CASSQDKGLAGVDNEQFF

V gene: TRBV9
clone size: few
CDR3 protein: CASSVGTAFEQYF

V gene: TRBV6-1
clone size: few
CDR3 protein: CASSERQGEDGYTF

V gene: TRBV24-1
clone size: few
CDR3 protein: CATSDPGTSGSYTDTQYF

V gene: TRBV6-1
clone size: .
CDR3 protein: CASSDTPEAFF

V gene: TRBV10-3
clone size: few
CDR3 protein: CAISESGSFPDEQYF

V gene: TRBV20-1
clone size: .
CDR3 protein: CSANAPGRPYF

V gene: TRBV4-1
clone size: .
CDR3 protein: CASSQEGGSEETQYF

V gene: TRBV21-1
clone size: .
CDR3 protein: CASTRRLRQVNSPLHF

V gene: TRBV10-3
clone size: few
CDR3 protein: CAISLDRTYGGYTF

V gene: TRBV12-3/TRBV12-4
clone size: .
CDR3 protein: CASSLPGSTNEKLFF

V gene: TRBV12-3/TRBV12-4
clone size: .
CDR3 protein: CASSKQGLAVQETQYF

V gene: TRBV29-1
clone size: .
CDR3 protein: CSVSGQSSYNEQFF

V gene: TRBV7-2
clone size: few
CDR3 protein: CASSPSRVSYNEQFF

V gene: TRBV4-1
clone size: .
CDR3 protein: CASSPETENSNQPQHF

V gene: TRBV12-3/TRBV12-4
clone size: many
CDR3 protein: CASSQDGLARGTQYF

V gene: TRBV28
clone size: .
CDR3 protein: CASSFYRGLGGQPQHF

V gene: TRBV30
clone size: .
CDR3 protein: CAVQGLAGEETQYF

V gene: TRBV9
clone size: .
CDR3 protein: CASSVDGIATYEQYF

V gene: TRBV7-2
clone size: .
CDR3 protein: CVSSLAPVTSVRNEQFF

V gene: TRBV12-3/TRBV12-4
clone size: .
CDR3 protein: CTSSLTKTTDTQYF

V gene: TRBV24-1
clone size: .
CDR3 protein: CATAQGGEQFF

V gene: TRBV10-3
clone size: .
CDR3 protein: CAFSDLQGDYSGANVVTF

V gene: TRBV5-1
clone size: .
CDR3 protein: CASSSRSRGSQNEQYF

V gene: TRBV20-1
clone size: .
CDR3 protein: CSATSAERGTDTQYF